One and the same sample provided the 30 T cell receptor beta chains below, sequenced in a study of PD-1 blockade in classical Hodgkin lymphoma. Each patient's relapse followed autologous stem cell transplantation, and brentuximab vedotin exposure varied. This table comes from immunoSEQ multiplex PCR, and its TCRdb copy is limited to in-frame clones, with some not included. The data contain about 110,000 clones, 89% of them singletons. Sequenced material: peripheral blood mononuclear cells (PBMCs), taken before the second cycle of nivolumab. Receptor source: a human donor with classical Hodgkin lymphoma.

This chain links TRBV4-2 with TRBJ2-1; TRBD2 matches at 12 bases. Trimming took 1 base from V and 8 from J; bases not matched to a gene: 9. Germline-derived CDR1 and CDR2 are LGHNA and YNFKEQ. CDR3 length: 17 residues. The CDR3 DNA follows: TGTGCCAGCAGCCAAGGGCTAGCGGGAGGGGTAGTGGATGAGCAGTTCTTC. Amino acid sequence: CASSQGLAGGVVDEQFF.

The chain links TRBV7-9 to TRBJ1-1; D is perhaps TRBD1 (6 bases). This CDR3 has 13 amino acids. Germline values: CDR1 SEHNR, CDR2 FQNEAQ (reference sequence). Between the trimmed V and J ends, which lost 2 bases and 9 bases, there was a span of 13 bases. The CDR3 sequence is CASSLKDSSQAFF. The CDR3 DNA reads TGTGCCAGCAGCTTAAAGGACAGTTCCCAAGCTTTCTTT. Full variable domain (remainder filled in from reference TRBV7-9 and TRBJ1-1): DTGVSQNPRHKITKRGQNVTFRCDPISEHNRLYWYRQTLGQGPEFLTYFQNEAQLEKSRLLSDRFSAERPKGSFSTLEIQRTEQGDSAMYLCASSLKDSSQAFFGQGTRLTVV.

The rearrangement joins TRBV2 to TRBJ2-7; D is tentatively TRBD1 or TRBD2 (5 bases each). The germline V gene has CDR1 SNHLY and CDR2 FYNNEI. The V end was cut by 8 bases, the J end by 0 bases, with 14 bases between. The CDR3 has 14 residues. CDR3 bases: TGTGCCAGCTGCCGGGACCCCCTCTCCTACGAGCAGTACTTC. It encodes CASCRDPLSYEQYF.

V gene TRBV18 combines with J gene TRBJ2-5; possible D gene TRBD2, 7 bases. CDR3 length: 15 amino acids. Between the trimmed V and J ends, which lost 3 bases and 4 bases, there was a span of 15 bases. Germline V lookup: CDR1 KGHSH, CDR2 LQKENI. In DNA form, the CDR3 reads TGTGCCAGCTCACCGACACGGGGGGCACCAGAGACCCAGTACTTC. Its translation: CASSPTRGAPETQYF.

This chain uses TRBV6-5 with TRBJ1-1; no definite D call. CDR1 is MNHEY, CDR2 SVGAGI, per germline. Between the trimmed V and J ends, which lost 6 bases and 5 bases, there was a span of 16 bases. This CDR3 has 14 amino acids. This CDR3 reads CASRKDPRGTEAFF. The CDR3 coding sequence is TGTGCCAGCAGAAAGGACCCCCGCGGGACTGAAGCTTTCTTT.

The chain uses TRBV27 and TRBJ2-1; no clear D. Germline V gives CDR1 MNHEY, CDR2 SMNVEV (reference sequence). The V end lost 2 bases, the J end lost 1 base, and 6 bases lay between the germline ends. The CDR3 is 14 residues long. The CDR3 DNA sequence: TGTGCCAGCAGTTTAGTACGATCCTACAATGAGCAGTTCTTC. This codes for CASSLVRSYNEQFF.

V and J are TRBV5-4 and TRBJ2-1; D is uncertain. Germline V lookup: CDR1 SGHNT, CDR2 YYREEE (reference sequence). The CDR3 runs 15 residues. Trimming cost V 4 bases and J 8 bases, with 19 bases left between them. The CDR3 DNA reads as TGTGCCAGCAGCAACCGCGGAGCGTCTTCGGATGAGCAGTTCTTC. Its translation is CASSNRGASSDEQFF.

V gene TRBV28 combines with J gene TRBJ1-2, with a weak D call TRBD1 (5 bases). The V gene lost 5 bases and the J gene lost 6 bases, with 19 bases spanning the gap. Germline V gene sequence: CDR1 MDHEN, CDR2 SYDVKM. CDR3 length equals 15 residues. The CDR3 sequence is CASSRNAGNLDGYTF. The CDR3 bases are TGTGCCAGCAGTCGAAACGCAGGGAATTTGGATGGCTACACCTTC.

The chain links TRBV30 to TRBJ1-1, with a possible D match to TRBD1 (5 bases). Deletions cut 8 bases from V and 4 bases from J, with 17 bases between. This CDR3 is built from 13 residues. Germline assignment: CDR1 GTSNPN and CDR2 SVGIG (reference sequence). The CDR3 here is CATLRRDLTEAFF. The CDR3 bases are TGTGCCACTCTAAGGAGGGACCTCACTGAAGCTTTCTTT. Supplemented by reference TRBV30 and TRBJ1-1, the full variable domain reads SQTIHQWPATLVQPVGSPLSLECTVEGTSNPNLYWYRQAAGRGLQLLFYSVGIGQISSEVPQNLSASRPQDRQFILSSKKLLLSDSGFYLCATLRRDLTEAFFGQGTRLTVV.

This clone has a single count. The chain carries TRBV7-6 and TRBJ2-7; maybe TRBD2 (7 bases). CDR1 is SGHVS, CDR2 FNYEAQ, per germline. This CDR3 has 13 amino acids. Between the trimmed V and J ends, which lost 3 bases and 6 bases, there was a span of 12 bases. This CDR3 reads CASSFAGEGEQYF. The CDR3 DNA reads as TGTGCCAGCAGCTTTGCAGGGGAGGGCGAGCAGTACTTC.

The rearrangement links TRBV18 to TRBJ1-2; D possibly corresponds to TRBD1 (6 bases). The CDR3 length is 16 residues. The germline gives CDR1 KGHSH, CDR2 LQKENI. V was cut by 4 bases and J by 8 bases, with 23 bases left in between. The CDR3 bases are TGTGCCAGCTCACAATCTCCGGGGCAGGGGCACGGCGGCTACACCTTC. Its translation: CASSQSPGQGHGGYTF.

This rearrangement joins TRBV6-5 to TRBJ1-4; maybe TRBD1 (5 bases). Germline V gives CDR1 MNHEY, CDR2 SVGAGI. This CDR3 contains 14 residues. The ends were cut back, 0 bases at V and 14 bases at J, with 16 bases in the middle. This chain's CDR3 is CASSYSGVPSRLFF. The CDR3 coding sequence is TGTGCCAGCAGTTACTCAGGGGTCCCTAGCCGGCTGTTTTTT.

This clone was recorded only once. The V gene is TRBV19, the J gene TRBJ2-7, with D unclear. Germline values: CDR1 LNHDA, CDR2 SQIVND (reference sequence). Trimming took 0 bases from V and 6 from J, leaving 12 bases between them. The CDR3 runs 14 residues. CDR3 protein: CASSIDWVSAEQYF. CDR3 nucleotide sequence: TGTGCCAGTAGTATAGATTGGGTCTCAGCCGAGCAGTACTTC.

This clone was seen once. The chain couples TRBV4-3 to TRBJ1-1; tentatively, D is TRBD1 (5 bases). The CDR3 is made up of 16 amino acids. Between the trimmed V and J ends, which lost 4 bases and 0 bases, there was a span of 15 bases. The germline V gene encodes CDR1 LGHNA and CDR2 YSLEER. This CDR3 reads CASSPTEGTMNTEAFF. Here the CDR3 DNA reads TGCGCCAGCAGCCCTACGGAGGGGACCATGAACACTGAAGCTTTCTTT.

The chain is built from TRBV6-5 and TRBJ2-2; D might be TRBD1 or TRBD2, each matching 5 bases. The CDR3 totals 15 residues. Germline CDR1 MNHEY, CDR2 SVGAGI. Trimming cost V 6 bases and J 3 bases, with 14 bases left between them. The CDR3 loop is CASRRDRFYTGELFF. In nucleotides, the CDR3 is TGTGCCAGCAGGAGGGACCGCTTTTACACCGGGGAGCTGTTTTTT.

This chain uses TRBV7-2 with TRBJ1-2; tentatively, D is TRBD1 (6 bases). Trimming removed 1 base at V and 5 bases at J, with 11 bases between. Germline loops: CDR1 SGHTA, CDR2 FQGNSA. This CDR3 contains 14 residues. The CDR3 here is CASSLGKQGYGYTF. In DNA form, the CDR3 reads TGTGCCAGCAGCTTAGGGAAACAGGGTTATGGCTACACCTTC.

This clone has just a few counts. CDR3 bases: TGTGCCAGCAGTGCCGGGGTGAACACTGAAGCTTTCTTT. Its protein product is CASSAGVNTEAFF. The V call is TRBV11-3, the J call TRBJ1-1; D remains unclear. Trimming removed 6 bases from V and 0 bases from J, with 8 bases in between. The CDR3 has 13 amino acids. The germline gives CDR1 SGHNT, CDR2 YENEEA.

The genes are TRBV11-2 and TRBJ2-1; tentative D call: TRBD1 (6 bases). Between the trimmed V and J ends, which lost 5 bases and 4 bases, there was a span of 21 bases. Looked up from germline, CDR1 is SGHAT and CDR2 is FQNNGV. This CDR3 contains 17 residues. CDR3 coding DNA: TGTGCCAGCAGCGAGCTTAGAGGCCTTCAGGGGTACAATGAGCAGTTCTTC. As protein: CASSELRGLQGYNEQFF.

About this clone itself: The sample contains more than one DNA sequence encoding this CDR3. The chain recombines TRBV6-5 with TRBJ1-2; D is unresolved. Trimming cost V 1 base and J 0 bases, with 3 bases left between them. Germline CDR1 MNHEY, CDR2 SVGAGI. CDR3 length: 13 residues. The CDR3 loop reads CASSYFANYGYTF. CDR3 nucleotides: TGTGCCAGCAGTTACTTCGCTAACTATGGCTACACCTTC.

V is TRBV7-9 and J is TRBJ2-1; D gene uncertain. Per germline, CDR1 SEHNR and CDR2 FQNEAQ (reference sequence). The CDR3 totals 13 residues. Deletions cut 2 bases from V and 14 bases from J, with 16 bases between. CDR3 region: CASSLITRATEFF. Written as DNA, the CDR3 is TGTGCCAGCAGCTTAATAACCCGGGCAACGGAGTTCTTC. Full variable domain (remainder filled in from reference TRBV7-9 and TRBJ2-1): DTGVSQNPRHKITKRGQNVTFRCDPISEHNRLYWYRQTLGQGPEFLTYFQNEAQLEKSRLLSDRFSAERPKGSFSTLEIQRTEQGDSAMYLCASSLITRATEFFGPGTRLTVL.

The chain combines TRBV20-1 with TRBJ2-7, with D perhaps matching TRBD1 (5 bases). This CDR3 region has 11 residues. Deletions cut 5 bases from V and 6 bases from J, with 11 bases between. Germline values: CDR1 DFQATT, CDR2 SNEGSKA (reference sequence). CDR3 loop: CSAYGQSEQYF. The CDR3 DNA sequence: TGCAGTGCTTATGGACAAAGCGAGCAGTACTTC.

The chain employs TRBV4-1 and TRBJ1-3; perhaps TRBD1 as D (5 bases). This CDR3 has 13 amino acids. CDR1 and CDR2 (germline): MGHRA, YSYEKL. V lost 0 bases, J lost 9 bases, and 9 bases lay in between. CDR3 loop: CASSQEQGGTIYF. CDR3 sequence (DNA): TGCGCCAGCAGCCAAGAGCAGGGAGGCACCATATATTTT.

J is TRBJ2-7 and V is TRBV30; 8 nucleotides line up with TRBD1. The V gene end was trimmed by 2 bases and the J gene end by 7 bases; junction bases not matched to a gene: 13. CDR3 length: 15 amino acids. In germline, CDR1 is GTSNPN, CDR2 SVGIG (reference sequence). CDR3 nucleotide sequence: TGTGCCTGGAGTTGGTTGGGGACAGGAGATATGGAGCAGTACTTC. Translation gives CAWSWLGTGDMEQYF.

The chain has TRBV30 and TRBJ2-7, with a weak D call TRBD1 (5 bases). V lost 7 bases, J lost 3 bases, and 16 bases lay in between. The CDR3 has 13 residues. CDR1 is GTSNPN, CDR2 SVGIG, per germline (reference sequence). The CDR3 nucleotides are TGTGCCTCTTCCCTCTTAGACAGCTACGAGCAGTACTTC. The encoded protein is CASSLLDSYEQYF.

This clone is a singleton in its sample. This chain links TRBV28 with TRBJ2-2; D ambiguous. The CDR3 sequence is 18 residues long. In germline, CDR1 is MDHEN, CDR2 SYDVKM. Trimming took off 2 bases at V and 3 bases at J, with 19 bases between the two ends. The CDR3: CASSLIGWQVGDTGELFF. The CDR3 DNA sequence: TGTGCCAGCAGTTTAATCGGTTGGCAGGTTGGGGACACCGGGGAGCTGTTTTTT.

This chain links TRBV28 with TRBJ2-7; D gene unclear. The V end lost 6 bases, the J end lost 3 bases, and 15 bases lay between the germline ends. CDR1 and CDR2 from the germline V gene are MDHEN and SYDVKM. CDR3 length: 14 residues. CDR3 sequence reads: CASSRLQSIYEQYF. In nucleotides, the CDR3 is TGTGCCAGCAGCAGACTGCAATCGATCTACGAGCAGTACTTC.

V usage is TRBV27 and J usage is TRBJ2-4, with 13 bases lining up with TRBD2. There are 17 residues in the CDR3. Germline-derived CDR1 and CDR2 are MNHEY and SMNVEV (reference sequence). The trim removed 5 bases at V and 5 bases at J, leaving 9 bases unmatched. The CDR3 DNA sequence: TGTGCCAGCAGTACAAGACTAGCGGGAGGAGGCGAAAACATTCAGTACTTC. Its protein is CASSTRLAGGGENIQYF.

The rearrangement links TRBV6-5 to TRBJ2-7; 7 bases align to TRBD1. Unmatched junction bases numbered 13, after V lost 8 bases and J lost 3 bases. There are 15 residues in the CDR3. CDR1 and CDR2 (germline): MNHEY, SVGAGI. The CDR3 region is CASRDLDRRNYEQYF. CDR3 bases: TGTGCCAGCCGCGATTTGGACAGGCGAAACTACGAGCAGTACTTC.

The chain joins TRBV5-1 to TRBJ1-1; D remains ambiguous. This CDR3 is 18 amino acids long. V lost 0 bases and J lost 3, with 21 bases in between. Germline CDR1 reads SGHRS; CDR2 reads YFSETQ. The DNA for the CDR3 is TGCGCCAGCAGCTTGGGAGTGGCGGCTCCGGTCTTGCACACTGAAGCTTTCTTT. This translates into CASSLGVAAPVLHTEAFF.

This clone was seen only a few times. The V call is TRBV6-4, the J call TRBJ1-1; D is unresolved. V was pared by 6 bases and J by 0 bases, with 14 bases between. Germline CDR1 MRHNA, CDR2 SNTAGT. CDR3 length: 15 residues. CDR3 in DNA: TGTGCCAGCAGAATGGACGGATCCATGAACACTGAAGCTTTCTTT. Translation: CASRMDGSMNTEAFF.